This T cell receptor beta chain was sequenced for a study of shared clonotypes between healthy human individuals. Study background: The study used three CD4 naive, three CD4 memory, two CD8 naive and one CD8 memory plate per donor.

CD45RO-negative cells were positively selected for CCR7, leaving out terminally differentiated effector memory CD45RA+ cells. Comment on this clone: The antigen is not known.

Study-level findings and limits: Researchers found naive subsets generally carried larger estimated richness than memory subsets. Shared across a few donors were around 5% of the naive CD4 clonotypes.

Each sorted subset replicate got 200 ng genomic DNA, 25,000 to 35,000 genomes. The assay was immunoSEQ multiplex PCR, and TCRdb's table has in-frame clones only and misses some. The data show around 560,000 clones, approximately 95% seen once. The clonotype comes from a woman in her 30s in good health. Sequenced sample: naive CD8+ T cells sorted from blood.

Here the CDR3 reads CASSQETGGFGRQETQYF. For the CDR3, the DNA is TGTGCCAGCAGCCAAGAGACCGGCGGATTCGGTCGGCAAGAGACCCAGTACTTC. V is TRBV14 and J is TRBJ2-5; D gene unclear. Trimming stripped 0 bases from V and 2 bases from J, with 19 bases between. The CDR3 spans 18 residues. Germline V gives CDR1 SGHDN, CDR2 FVKESK.